The T cell receptor beta chain described here comes from a study of post-analysis software for immune sequencing data. Prepared libraries of TCR beta cDNA carried unique molecular identifiers. Out of 1 to 10 million T cells, a few hundred thousand cDNA molecules were generated. MiXCR, run by TCRdb on the PCR reads, gives a single entry per CDR3 protein. The sample contains hundreds of thousands of distinct CDR3 sequences, 30% of which appear only once. About this clonotype: What it binds is not known.

This CDR3 contains 15 residues. Germline-derived CDR1 and CDR2 are SEHNR and FQNEAQ (reference sequence). Broader study findings: A significant reduction in normalized Chao1 diversity was observed in multiple sclerosis patients versus controls. Patients carried roughly five TRBV segments more frequently than controls did, and TRBV5-6, TRBV5-1 and TRBV20-1 were among them.

The sequence was collected from a girl aged 5-17 years with multiple sclerosis. This chain links TRBV7-9 with TRBJ2-7; no definite D call. Matching the DNA end better, TRBJ2-5 makes the J call doubtful. The sequenced sample was blood. CDR3 sequence reads: CASSTPYRAQETQYF. CDR3 nucleotides: TGTGCCAGCAGCACACCTTACCGGGCCCAAGAGACCCAGTACTTC.